Below are 5 T cell receptor beta chains sequenced from a single sample in a study of cytomegalovirus exposure and HLA in healthy donors. Amplification used 60 Vbeta primers and 13 Jbeta primers. Data came from immunoSEQ multiplex PCR; TCRdb stores just in-frame clones and leaves some out. This sample has some 85,000 clones, with under 80% found just once. The sequenced material came from PBMCs. Receptor source: a man between 18 and 35 years old in good health and CMV-seropositive.

This clone appeared a few times. The chain recombines TRBV7-9 with TRBJ2-5; 7 bases agree with TRBD2. After removal of 4 bases from V and 0 bases from J, the junction contained 2 bases not matched to a gene. The germline V gene has CDR1 SEHNR and CDR2 FQNEAQ (reference sequence). The CDR3 runs to 14 residues. DNA for the CDR3: TGTGCCAGCAGCTGGGGGGGGGACCAAGAGACCCAGTACTTC. It is translated as CASSWGGDQETQYF.

This chain uses TRBV5-1 with TRBJ2-2; D unclear. Germline CDR1 is SGHRS and CDR2 is YFSETQ. V was clipped by 5 bases and J by 8 bases, with 16 bases between them. The CDR3 is 14 residues long. This chain's CDR3 is CASSFQTNRGELFF. The CDR3 DNA sequence: TGCGCCAGCAGTTTTCAAACCAATAGAGGGGAGCTGTTTTTT.

Comments on this clone: At one end, the junction sequence differs from germline, possibly due to a read error. V usage is TRBV7-7 and J usage is TRBJ2-1, with D possibly matching TRBD2 (5 bases). The CDR3 is 14 residues long. Germline assignment: CDR1 SSHAT and CDR2 FNYEAQ (reference sequence). The CDR3 DNA reads TGTGCTAGCAGCTTAGACCGCGGGTACAATGAGCAGTTCTTC. Translation gives CASSLDRGYNEQFF.

There are a few counts of this clone. The gene calls are TRBV6-1 and TRBJ2-7; 11 nucleotides agree with TRBD1. The CDR3 length is 13 residues. Germline-derived CDR1 and CDR2 are MNHNS and SASEGT. The junction had 4 bases not matched to a gene; V was cut back by 7 bases and J by 5 bases. DNA for the CDR3: TGTGCCAGCATGGACAGGGGGCATGACGAGCAGTACTTC. Translating gives CASMDRGHDEQYF.

The gene calls are TRBV5-4 and TRBJ2-2; TRBD2 matches at 8 bases. CDR1 and CDR2 from the germline V gene are SGHNT and YYREEE (reference sequence). The ends lost 4 bases at V and 3 bases at J; junction bases unmatched: 5. This CDR3 region has 15 residues. Written as DNA, the CDR3 is TGTGCCAGCAGCCCGACTAGCGTGCACACCGGGGAGCTGTTTTTT. It is translated as CASSPTSVHTGELFF.